This is a list of T cell receptor beta chains from one sample in a study of blood T cell repertoires in COVID-19. Method: immunoSEQ multiplex PCR; TCRdb's copy keeps in-frame clones and lacks some. The sample includes hundreds of thousands of clones, about 89% of them seen just once. Source material: PBMCs or T cells enriched from blood (not recorded which). Source of these receptors: a man in his forties or fifties who had recovered from COVID-19. The CDR3 runs from the conserved cysteine through the conserved F or W. Each record gives: J gene, V gene, clone size, D gene, CDR3 protein, CDR3 DNA. The D gene is left open where the match is weak. Clone size is given for some rows only: seen once, a few or many times, or a class if the clone is expanded.

J gene: TRBJ1-1
V gene: TRBV12-3/TRBV12-4
clone size: NA
D gene: NA
CDR3 protein: CASSFLSEAFF
CDR3 DNA: TGTGCCAGCAGTTTCTTGTCTGAAGCTTTCTTT

J gene: TRBJ2-7
V gene: TRBV19
clone size: NA
D gene: TRBD2
CDR3 protein: CASSISGGTYEQYF
CDR3 DNA: TGTGCCAGTAGTATTAGCGGGGGCACCTACGAGCAGTACTTC

J gene: TRBJ1-4
V gene: TRBV5-1
clone size: NA
D gene: TRBD1
CDR3 protein: CASSLGSTGVVTNEKLFF
CDR3 DNA: TGCGCCAGCAGCTTGGGAAGTACAGGGGTTGTAACTAATGAAAAACTGTTTTTT

J gene: TRBJ1-3
V gene: TRBV3-1/TRBV3-2
clone size: NA
D gene: NA
CDR3 protein: CASKNRATAGDTIYF
CDR3 DNA: TGTGCCAGCAAGAACAGGGCCACCGCAGGGGACACCATATATTTT

J gene: TRBJ1-2
V gene: TRBV12-3/TRBV12-4
clone size: once
D gene: TRBD1
CDR3 protein: CASSPGQHYGYTF
CDR3 DNA: TGTGCCAGCAGTCCGGGACAGCACTATGGCTACACCTTC

J gene: TRBJ1-1
V gene: TRBV2
clone size: NA
D gene: NA
CDR3 protein: CASSDRDSNTEAFF
CDR3 DNA: TGTGCCAGCAGTGACAGGGACTCGAACACTGAAGCTTTCTTT

J gene: TRBJ2-5
V gene: TRBV29-1
clone size: NA
D gene: TRBD1
CDR3 protein: CSVGGQGAGETQYF
CDR3 DNA: TGCAGCGTTGGAGGACAGGGGGCCGGGGAGACCCAGTACTTC

J gene: TRBJ2-1
V gene: TRBV7-3
clone size: NA
D gene: TRBD2
CDR3 protein: CASSSNSGSTNEQFF
CDR3 DNA: TGTGCCAGCAGCTCCAATAGCGGGAGTACCAATGAGCAGTTCTTC

J gene: TRBJ2-1
V gene: TRBV12-5
clone size: NA
D gene: NA
CDR3 protein: CASGSEGLRSYNEQFF
CDR3 DNA: TGTGCTAGTGGTTCCGAGGGTCTCCGCTCCTACAATGAGCAGTTCTTC

J gene: TRBJ2-3
V gene: TRBV5-1
clone size: few
D gene: NA
CDR3 protein: CASSSLLSTDTQYF
CDR3 DNA: TGCGCCAGCAGCTCCTTACTTAGCACAGATACGCAGTATTTT

J gene: TRBJ1-5
V gene: TRBV28
clone size: NA
D gene: NA
CDR3 protein: CASSPEAGSQPQHF
CDR3 DNA: TGTGCCAGCTCGCCTGAGGCCGGGAGTCAGCCCCAGCATTTT

J gene: TRBJ1-2
V gene: TRBV11-3
clone size: NA
D gene: NA
CDR3 protein: CASSLGSRGREGYTF
CDR3 DNA: TGTGCCAGCAGCTTAGGTTCCAGGGGACGTGAGGGCTACACCTTC

J gene: TRBJ1-2
V gene: TRBV2
clone size: NA
D gene: NA
CDR3 protein: CAREGYTF
CDR3 DNA: TGTGCCAGGGAGGGCTACACCTTC

J gene: TRBJ2-7
V gene: TRBV6-5
clone size: NA
D gene: TRBD1
CDR3 protein: CASSFLDRGVRNEQYF
CDR3 DNA: TGTGCCAGCAGTTTCCTAGACAGGGGAGTTAGGAACGAGCAGTACTTC

J gene: TRBJ2-7
V gene: TRBV7-2
clone size: few
D gene: NA
CDR3 protein: CASSLAAGEYYEQYF
CDR3 DNA: TGTGCCAGCAGCTTAGCCGCAGGGGAATACTACGAGCAGTACTTC

J gene: TRBJ2-2
V gene: TRBV19
clone size: NA
D gene: TRBD1
CDR3 protein: CASSMGTEHTGELFF
CDR3 DNA: TGTGCCAGTAGTATGGGGACAGAACACACCGGGGAGCTGTTTTTT

J gene: TRBJ1-2
V gene: TRBV15
clone size: once
D gene: NA
CDR3 protein: CATSRGVRQDYGYTF
CDR3 DNA: TGTGCCACCAGCAGAGGGGTCCGACAGGACTATGGCTACACCTTC

J gene: TRBJ2-4
V gene: TRBV20-1
clone size: NA
D gene: TRBD2
CDR3 protein: CSASQFGGAKNIQYF
CDR3 DNA: TGCAGTGCTAGTCAGTTCGGGGGGGCCAAAAACATTCAGTACTTC

J gene: TRBJ1-1
V gene: TRBV27
clone size: NA
D gene: NA
CDR3 protein: CASSFLRGTEAFF
CDR3 DNA: TGTGCCAGCAGTTTCCTCCGGGGCACTGAAGCTTTCTTT

J gene: TRBJ2-2
V gene: TRBV5-6
clone size: NA
D gene: NA
CDR3 protein: CASSFPGTYTGELFF
CDR3 DNA: TGTGCCAGCAGCTTCCCCGGGACATACACCGGGGAGCTGTTTTTT

J gene: TRBJ2-5
V gene: TRBV7-3
clone size: NA
D gene: TRBD2
CDR3 protein: CASSPHGGAGQTQYF
CDR3 DNA: TGTGCCAGCAGCCCCCACGGGGGGGCGGGTCAGACCCAGTACTTC

J gene: TRBJ2-1
V gene: TRBV7-2
clone size: few
D gene: TRBD2
CDR3 protein: CASSLSGLAGVNEQFF
CDR3 DNA: TGTGCCAGCAGCTTATCGGGACTAGCGGGAGTAAATGAGCAGTTCTTC

J gene: TRBJ2-7
V gene: TRBV9
clone size: NA
D gene: TRBD1
CDR3 protein: CASSAEGQGEDEQYF
CDR3 DNA: TGTGCCAGCAGCGCAGAGGGACAGGGGGAAGACGAGCAGTACTTC

J gene: TRBJ1-6
V gene: TRBV9
clone size: NA
D gene: TRBD1
CDR3 protein: CASSDMGQINSPLHF
CDR3 DNA: TGTGCCAGCAGCGACATGGGACAGATAAATTCACCCCTCCACTTT

J gene: TRBJ1-1
V gene: TRBV6-1
clone size: NA
D gene: NA
CDR3 protein: CASSDARAFF
CDR3 DNA: TGTGCCAGCAGTGATGCTAGGGCTTTCTTT

J gene: TRBJ1-1
V gene: TRBV20-1
clone size: NA
D gene: NA
CDR3 protein: CSGPVNTEAFF
CDR3 DNA: TGCAGTGGTCCGGTTAACACTGAAGCTTTCTTT

J gene: TRBJ2-3
V gene: TRBV29-1
clone size: NA
D gene: NA
CDR3 protein: CSVERDPDTQYF
CDR3 DNA: TGCAGCGTTGAGAGGGATCCAGATACGCAGTATTTT

J gene: TRBJ2-1
V gene: TRBV5-4
clone size: NA
D gene: TRBD2
CDR3 protein: CASSFSSGAVSYNEQFF
CDR3 DNA: TGTGCCAGCAGCTTCAGCAGCGGGGCCGTCTCCTACAATGAGCAGTTCTTC

J gene: TRBJ2-2
V gene: TRBV5-8
clone size: NA
D gene: TRBD2
CDR3 protein: CASSPQRLAGGAGELFF
CDR3 DNA: TGTGCCAGCAGCCCGCAAAGACTAGCGGGAGGCGCCGGGGAGCTGTTTTTT

J gene: TRBJ2-3
V gene: TRBV28
clone size: NA
D gene: NA
CDR3 protein: CASSPWDSSTDTQYF
CDR3 DNA: TGTGCCAGCTCTCCCTGGGACTCCTCCACAGATACGCAGTATTTT

J gene: TRBJ2-7
V gene: TRBV6-6
clone size: NA
D gene: TRBD2
CDR3 protein: CASSPSGAGLYEQYF
CDR3 DNA: TGTGCCAGCAGTCCCTCCGGAGCGGGATTATACGAGCAGTACTTC

J gene: TRBJ1-5
V gene: TRBV7-2
clone size: NA
D gene: NA
CDR3 protein: CASSQGSLSNQPQHF
CDR3 DNA: TGTGCCAGCAGCCAGGGGAGTTTAAGCAATCAGCCCCAGCATTTT

J gene: TRBJ2-3
V gene: TRBV25-1
clone size: NA
D gene: NA
CDR3 protein: CASSGGLAATQYF
CDR3 DNA: TGTGCCAGCAGTGGAGGTTTAGCGGCAACGCAGTATTTT

J gene: TRBJ2-3
V gene: TRBV6-5
clone size: few
D gene: NA
CDR3 protein: CASSYNRGGLSDTQYF
CDR3 DNA: TGTGCCAGCAGTTACAATAGGGGGGGCCTATCAGATACGCAGTATTTT

J gene: TRBJ2-7
V gene: TRBV12-3/TRBV12-4
clone size: NA
D gene: NA
CDR3 protein: CASRSRLYEQYF
CDR3 DNA: TGTGCCAGCAGATCCAGGTTGTACGAGCAGTACTTC

J gene: TRBJ1-1
V gene: TRBV18
clone size: NA
D gene: NA
CDR3 protein: CASSLGTAEAFF
CDR3 DNA: TGTGCCAGCTCACTAGGGACTGCAGAAGCTTTCTTT